The 23 T cell receptor beta chains below all came from one sample that was sequenced in a study of T cells in Graves' hyperthyroidism and ophthalmopathy. The TCR beta CDR3 regions underwent amplification using RNA transcripts as the source. Researchers ran a first-round RT-PCR on the TCR CDR3 using the HTBI primer set. MiXCR was run by TCRdb on the multiplex PCR reads, yielding one entry per CDR3 protein. This sample has roughly 110,000 distinct CDR3 sequences; about 15% occur once, and the top ten carry 35% to 45%. Sample: blood. The receptor set was obtained from a woman aged 45-65 years with Graves' hyperthyroidism.

This clonotype appeared many times. This rearrangement joins TRBV10-3 to TRBJ2-7, with D maybe TRBD2 (6 bases). CDR3 size: 16 residues. CDR1 is ENHRY and CDR2 is SYGVKD in the germline V gene. V dropped 2 bases and J dropped 4 bases, with 18 bases sitting between them. CDR3 region: CAISERVGAGPYEQYV. CDR3 sequence (DNA): TGTGCCATCAGTGAGCGCGTAGGGGCGGGACCGTACGAGCAGTACGTC.

This clonotype showed up many times. The rearrangement links TRBV18 to TRBJ1-1, with 9 bases fitting TRBD1. V lost 6 bases, J lost 0 bases, and 14 bases stayed unmatched. Germline V gene data show CDR1 as KGHSH and CDR2 as LQKENI. The CDR3 covers 18 residues. CDR3 coding DNA: TGTGCCAGCTCTCGTCTGGCGGGACAGGGTTACGTGAACACTGAAGCTTTCTTT. Protein product: CASSRLAGQGYVNTEAFF.

The J gene is TRBJ2-3, the V gene TRBV7-2; 9 positions match TRBD2. V lost 7 bases, J lost 2 bases, and 7 bases stayed unmatched. The CDR3 has 15 residues. The V gene's germline CDR1 is SGHTA and CDR2 FQGNSA. Here the CDR3 DNA reads TGTGCCAGCAACCTAGCGGGGTCTGACACAGATACGCAGTATTTT. As protein: CASNLAGSDTDTQYF. The full variable domain, rest sourced from reference TRBV7-2 and TRBJ2-3, is GAGVSQSPSNKVTEKGKDVELRCDPISGHTALYWYRQSLGQGLEFLIYFQGNSAPDKSGLPSDRFSAERTGGSVSTLTIQRTQQEDSAVYLCASNLAGSDTDTQYFGPGTRLTVL.

This clonotype showed up many times. The CDR3 loop is CASMGLVGTQYF. The DNA for the CDR3 is TGTGCCAGCATGGGGTTGGTTGGTACGCAGTATTTT. The chain has TRBV6-1 and TRBJ2-3; no reliable D call. Germline assignment: CDR1 MNHNS and CDR2 SASEGT. This CDR3 has 12 amino acids. Between the trimmed V and J ends, which lost 7 bases and 8 bases, there was a span of 13 bases.

Ten or more counts support this clonotype. This chain's CDR3 is CASSQERTGTGAYEQYF. The CDR3 region has the DNA TGTGCCAGCAGCCAAGAGAGAACCGGGACAGGGGCCTACGAGCAGTACTTC. The chain recombines TRBV4-2 with TRBJ2-7, with TRBD1 matching 10 bases. This CDR3 has 17 amino acids. Germline values: CDR1 LGHNA, CDR2 YNFKEQ. The V segment lost 0 bases and the J segment 2 bases; nucleotides outside the gene matches: 7.

The chain couples TRBV18 to TRBJ2-3; no clear D gene. This CDR3 is 14 amino acids long. Germline V gene data show CDR1 as KGHSH and CDR2 as LQKENI. V lost 3 bases and J lost 2, with 9 bases in between. CDR3: CASSPRKITDTQYF. DNA for the CDR3: TGTGCCAGCTCACCCCGGAAGATCACAGATACGCAGTATTTT.

This clonotype was seen repeatedly, ten times or more. The chain has TRBV2 and TRBJ1-1; D is ambiguous. CDR1 and CDR2 (germline): SNHLY, FYNNEI. V lost 6 bases and J lost 1, with 12 bases in between. The CDR3 length is 14 residues. The DNA for the CDR3 is TGTGCCAGCAGAGAGACGGGCCAGAACACTGAAGCTTTCTTT. Protein sequence: CASRETGQNTEAFF.

In DNA, the CDR3 is TGTGCCAGCGGGGGACAGGGAGCGGTGAACACTGAAGCTTTCTTT. It yields the protein CASGGQGAVNTEAFF. The chain joins TRBV12-3 or TRBV12-4 to TRBJ1-1, with 9 bases that match TRBD1. The CDR3 consists of 15 residues. With 8 bases clipped from V and 0 bases from J, the junction kept 7 bases outside the gene matches.

At least ten counts were recorded for this clonotype. The rearrangement links TRBV20-1 to TRBJ2-1, with TRBD2 matching over 13 bases. Losses at the gene ends were 7 bases for V and 4 bases for J; bases not matched to a gene: 7. Germline V gives CDR1 DFQATT, CDR2 SNEGSKA (reference sequence). CDR3 length equals 15 residues. CDR3 sequence: CSVKWGLAGYNEQFF. The CDR3 region has the DNA TGCAGTGTTAAGTGGGGACTAGCGGGATACAATGAGCAGTTCTTC.

Ten or more counts support this clonotype. This chain joins TRBV13 and TRBJ2-7; 9 bases are shared with TRBD2. CDR3 length equals 15 residues. From germline, CDR1 is PRHDT and CDR2 FYEKMQ (reference sequence). V trimming: 2 bases; J trimming: 5 bases; junction bases outside the gene matches: 7. DNA of the CDR3: TGTGCCAGCAGCTTATGGGGACTAGCTGTCCACGAGCAGTACTTC. It yields the protein CASSLWGLAVHEQYF.

The sample holds many counts of this clonotype. The chain uses TRBV2 and TRBJ2-2; D is ambiguous. V was pared by 7 bases and J by 3 bases, with 12 bases between. This CDR3 is built from 14 residues. Germline loops: CDR1 SNHLY, CDR2 FYNNEI. The DNA of the CDR3 is TGTGCCAGCAAAGATACTGGGGACACCGGGGAGCTGTTTTTT. Protein sequence: CASKDTGDTGELFF.

This clonotype was observed at least ten times. The chain employs TRBV20-1 and TRBJ1-5; D remains ambiguous. V was pared by 2 bases and J by 3 bases, with 20 bases between. The germline gives CDR1 DFQATT, CDR2 SNEGSKA (reference sequence). The CDR3 loop spans 17 amino acids. CDR3 in DNA: TGCAGTGCTAGATCTCTAGGCCCCGACAAATTCAATCAGCCCCAGCATTTT. This gives the protein CSARSLGPDKFNQPQHF.

This clonotype is a singleton in its sample. V usage is TRBV3-1 and J usage is TRBJ1-5; D gene unclear. The CDR3 runs 14 residues. Germline assignment: CDR1 LGHDT and CDR2 YNNKEL (reference sequence). The V gene lost 3 bases and the J gene lost 4 bases, with 10 bases spanning the gap. The CDR3 sequence is CASSQTGGNQPQHF. The CDR3 nucleotides are TGTGCCAGCAGCCAGACCGGTGGGAATCAGCCCCAGCATTTT.

The chain links TRBV18 to TRBJ1-6; 9 bases agree with TRBD1. This CDR3 comprises 18 residues. Germline V gene lookup returns CDR1 KGHSH and CDR2 LQKENI. J was trimmed by 0 bases and V by 0 bases; bases with no gene match: 3. CDR3: CASSPPGQGSSYNSPLHF. CDR3 sequence (DNA): TGTGCCAGCTCACCACCGGGACAGGGATCCTCCTATAATTCACCCCTCCACTTT.

This clonotype occurred many times. The V call is TRBV24-1, the J call TRBJ2-1, with 10 bases aligning to TRBD1. Looked up from germline, CDR1 is KGHDR and CDR2 is SFDVKD. The junction had 5 bases not matched to a gene; V was cut back by 4 bases and J by 3 bases. This CDR3 region has 16 residues. The CDR3 sequence is CATSDPGQGGYNEQFF. DNA of the CDR3: TGTGCCACCAGTGACCCTGGACAGGGGGGCTACAATGAGCAGTTCTTC.

The chain is built from TRBV20-1 and TRBJ2-3; tentative D call: TRBD2 (6 bases). Between the trimmed V and J ends, which lost 6 bases and 2 bases, there was a span of 18 bases. The V gene's germline CDR1 is DFQATT and CDR2 SNEGSKA (reference sequence). The CDR3 contains 15 residues. The DNA of the CDR3 is TGCAGTGCCGTAAGTGCGGGAAGGGTCACAGATACGCAGTATTTT. It yields the protein CSAVSAGRVTDTQYF.

In its sample, this clonotype was seen many times. One end of the junction fails to match germline, which may point to a read error. The chain couples TRBV6-1 to TRBJ2-1; 10 nucleotides agree with TRBD2. The CDR3 is made up of 21 amino acids. Germline V gives CDR1 MNHNS, CDR2 SASEGT. The CDR3 spells CASSEMKWASGRRYLYNERFF. The CDR3, as DNA: TGTGCCAGCAGTGAAATGAAGTGGGCTAGCGGGAGACGGTATCTTTACAATGAGCGGTTCTTC.

This clonotype occurred many times. This sequence joins TRBV7-9 and TRBJ2-2; 7 nucleotides line up with TRBD1. CDR3 size: 13 residues. After removal of 11 bases from V and 1 base from J, the junction contained 4 bases not matched to a gene. In germline, CDR1 is SEHNR, CDR2 FQNEAQ (reference sequence). CDR3 sequence (DNA): TGTGCCCCGGGACAGATGAACACCGGGGAGCTGTTTTTT. Protein: CAPGQMNTGELFF.

The chain couples TRBV28 to TRBJ2-5, with TRBD2 matching 9 bases. V trimming: 8 bases; J trimming: 4 bases; junction bases outside the gene matches: 11. The CDR3 has 15 residues. Germline V gene lookup returns CDR1 MDHEN and CDR2 SYDVKM. The CDR3 reads CASRAGGPWGETQYF. For the CDR3, the DNA is TGTGCCAGCCGGGCGGGAGGGCCTTGGGGAGAGACCCAGTACTTC.

This clonotype was detected many times. The chain uses TRBV2 and TRBJ2-2, with a tentative D call TRBD1 (5 bases). Germline V gene data show CDR1 as SNHLY and CDR2 as FYNNEI. V gave up 7 bases and J gave up 0 bases, with 9 bases separating them. This CDR3 has 14 residues. The DNA of the CDR3 is TGTGCCAGCAAGTGGGGCGCGAACACCGGGGAGCTGTTTTTT. This gives the protein CASKWGANTGELFF.

This clonotype has at least ten counts. The chain has TRBV7-3 and TRBJ2-2; D gene unclear. V dropped 5 bases and J dropped 6 bases, with 16 bases sitting between them. The CDR3 is 15 residues long. Germline lookup yields CDR1 SGHTA and CDR2 FQGTGA. CDR3 sequence (DNA): TGTGCCAGCAGCAGCGCCCCCCTGAGAGCCGGGGAGCTGTTTTTT. The encoded protein is CASSSAPLRAGELFF.

This clonotype was counted at least ten times. This chain joins TRBV5-1 and TRBJ1-1; no clear D. Trimming pared 0 bases from V and 4 bases from J, leaving 16 bases between. Germline values: CDR1 SGHRS, CDR2 YFSETQ. The CDR3 sequence is 16 residues long. The CDR3 DNA is TGCGCCAGCAGCTTGGCCTCGGTCGGTGTAGGCACTGAAGCTTTCTTT. Translating it yields CASSLASVGVGTEAFF.

This clonotype was detected many times. The V gene is TRBV27, the J gene TRBJ1-1; the match to TRBD1 covers 7 bases. The junction had 14 bases not matched to a gene; V was cut back by 7 bases and J by 6 bases. This CDR3 is built from 15 residues. Germline V CDR1 and CDR2: MNHEY, SMNVEV (reference sequence). DNA of the CDR3: TGTGCCAGCACCAAGACAGGGAAGAACAGCGCTGAAGCTTTCTTT. Translated, it gives CASTKTGKNSAEAFF.